Below are 18 T cell receptor beta chains sequenced from a single sample in a study of beta chain features in type 1 diabetes. Whole-study results and caveats: All four CD4+ subsets from Type 1 diabetes patients carried moderately but significantly shorter TCRB CDR3s.

The entirety of the isolated RNA underwent reverse transcription, so expressed TCRB transcripts were sequenced. Repertoires were generated with immunoSEQ multiplex PCR, while TCRdb's copy carries only in-frame clones and drops some. This table holds roughly 250,000 clones, around 21% found once. The antigens for these receptors are not known. Sequenced sample: naive CD4+ T cells from blood. The receptor set was obtained from a woman aged 40 to 50 with type 1 diabetes.

V usage is TRBV5-1 and J usage is TRBJ2-7; tentatively, D is TRBD1 (5 bases). The CDR3 spans 13 residues. Per the germline V gene, CDR1 is SGHRS and CDR2 is YFSETQ. Trimming removed 1 base at V and 2 bases at J, with 7 bases between. The CDR3 bases are TGCGCCAGCAGCTTGACAGGAACCTACGAGCAGTACTTC. The encoded protein is CASSLTGTYEQYF.

A few counts support this clone. The chain is built from TRBV7-9 and TRBJ2-3; 16 bases match TRBD2. This CDR3 spans 17 amino acids. With V trimmed by 4 bases and J by 4 bases, 5 bases remained unmatched. Per germline, CDR1 SEHNR and CDR2 FQNEAQ (reference sequence). CDR3 DNA sequence: TGTGCCAGCAGCTCGGGACTAGCGGGAGGGCCGTCAGATACGCAGTATTTT. Amino acid sequence: CASSSGLAGGPSDTQYF.

The gene calls are TRBV29-1 and TRBJ2-2; TRBD2 agrees at 7 bases. Germline values: CDR1 SQVTM, CDR2 ANQGSEA. CDR3 length: 15 residues. V shed 7 bases, J shed 2 bases, and the junction held 10 bases outside the gene matches. The CDR3 reads CSALVAGVNTGELFF. The CDR3 DNA is TGCAGCGCCTTAGTTGCGGGAGTTAACACCGGGGAGCTGTTTTTT.

The V call is TRBV2, the J call TRBJ1-4; D unresolved. The V end lost 3 bases, the J end lost 5 bases, and 10 bases lay between the germline ends. Germline loops: CDR1 SNHLY, CDR2 FYNNEI. This CDR3 is built from 14 residues. CDR3 protein: CASSDHSTNEKLFF. CDR3 nucleotide sequence: TGTGCCAGCAGTGATCACAGCACAAATGAAAAACTGTTTTTT.

V and J are TRBV7-2 and TRBJ1-1; D not resolved. The CDR3 covers 13 residues. V was pared by 4 bases and J by 4 bases, with 10 bases between. Germline CDR1 is SGHTA and CDR2 is FQGNSA. CDR3 nucleotide sequence: TGTGCCAGCAGCTGGAACAGTGGCACTGAAGCTTTCTTT. The encoded protein is CASSWNSGTEAFF. Variable domain in full (rest from reference TRBV7-2 and TRBJ1-1): GAGVSQSPSNKVTEKGKDVELRCDPISGHTALYWYRQSLGQGLEFLIYFQGNSAPDKSGLPSDRFSAERTGGSVSTLTIQRTQQEDSAVYLCASSWNSGTEAFFGQGTRLTVV.

This clone has just a few counts. This rearrangement joins TRBV9 to TRBJ2-3; 9 bases fit TRBD2. Germline CDR1 is SGDLS and CDR2 is YYNGEE. The CDR3 is made up of 17 amino acids. Trimming at V came to 3 bases and at J to 4 bases, leaving 12 bases not matched to a gene. CDR3 sequence reads: CASSARVAGVSADTQYF. The CDR3 DNA sequence: TGTGCCAGCAGCGCCAGGGTAGCGGGGGTAAGCGCAGATACGCAGTATTTT.

V usage is TRBV29-1 and J usage is TRBJ1-2; D uncertain. The V gene lost 3 bases and the J gene lost 3 bases, with 14 bases spanning the gap. This CDR3 has 14 residues. Per germline, CDR1 SQVTM and CDR2 ANQGSEA. CDR3 sequence: CSVEVPTRDYGYTF. The CDR3 region has the DNA TGCAGCGTTGAGGTGCCAACTAGGGACTATGGCTACACCTTC.

The chain employs TRBV28 and TRBJ1-1; TRBD1 is a possible D gene (5 bases). The V end was cut by 8 bases, the J end by 10 bases, with 23 bases between. The CDR3 extends over 14 amino acids. CDR1 MDHEN and CDR2 SYDVKM come from the germline V gene. CDR3 nucleotides: TGTGCCAGCGGCCCAGATTGGAGGGGAAACGGAGCTTTCTTT. This gives the protein CASGPDWRGNGAFF. The full variable domain, its missing parts supplied by reference TRBV28 and TRBJ1-1, is DVKVTQSSRYLVKRTGEKVFLECVQDMDHENMFWYRQDPGLGLRLIYFSYDVKMKEKGDIPEGYSVSREKKERFSLILESASTNQTSMYLCASGPDWRGNGAFFGQGTRLTVV.

The chain recombines TRBV9 with TRBJ2-3; tentatively, D is TRBD2 (7 bases). The CDR3 is made up of 15 amino acids. Germline V gives CDR1 SGDLS, CDR2 YYNGEE. Trimming stripped 0 bases from V and 0 bases from J, with 8 bases between. The CDR3 here is CASSVEGGSTDTQYF. CDR3 nucleotide sequence: TGTGCCAGCAGCGTAGAGGGGGGGAGCACAGATACGCAGTATTTT.

This clone was picked up a small number of times. V usage is TRBV4-3 and J usage is TRBJ2-3; 9 nucleotides line up with TRBD1. CDR1 and CDR2 from the germline V gene are LGHNA and YSLEER. The CDR3 totals 13 residues. The trim removed 5 bases at V and 6 bases at J, leaving 3 bases unmatched. CDR3 region: CASSGQGTDTQYF. CDR3 coding DNA: TGCGCCAGCAGCGGACAGGGGACCGATACGCAGTATTTT.

This clone was found a few times. J is TRBJ2-1 and V is TRBV29-1; TRBD1 matches at 7 bases. J lost 8 bases, V lost 3 bases, and 10 bases had no gene match. This CDR3 has 14 residues. CDR1 SQVTM and CDR2 ANQGSEA come from the germline V gene. The CDR3 spells CSVDGVQGSDEQFF. CDR3 coding DNA: TGCAGCGTTGACGGTGTACAGGGGAGCGATGAGCAGTTCTTC.

This clone showed up just a few times. The chain uses TRBV19 and TRBJ1-5; TRBD1 agrees at 9 bases. The CDR3 is made up of 19 amino acids. V shed 1 base and J 2 bases; nucleotides not matched to a gene: 12. Per the germline V gene, CDR1 is LNHDA and CDR2 is SQIVND (reference sequence). This CDR3 reads CASSIGYFHRGRGNQPQHF. For the CDR3, the DNA is TGTGCCAGTAGTATAGGCTACTTTCACAGGGGGCGCGGCAATCAGCCCCAGCATTTT.

This clone was seen a handful of times. V and J are TRBV7-9 and TRBJ1-5; D perhaps matches TRBD1 (5 bases). The CDR3 length is 15 residues. Trimming cost V 4 bases and J 4 bases, with 14 bases left between them. CDR1 SEHNR and CDR2 FQNEAQ come from the germline V gene (reference sequence). The CDR3 nucleotides are TGTGCCAGCAGCTCAACCCAGGGCCCTAATCAGCCCCAGCATTTT. This translates into CASSSTQGPNQPQHF.

CDR3 sequence: CASSLVGGRKTQYF. The DNA for the CDR3 is TGCGCCAGCAGCTTGGTAGGCGGGAGAAAGACCCAGTACTTC. The chain links TRBV5-1 to TRBJ2-5; 7 nucleotides align to TRBD2. From germline, CDR1 is SGHRS and CDR2 YFSETQ. This CDR3 comprises 14 residues. The trim removed 0 bases at V and 6 bases at J, leaving 5 bases unmatched. The whole variable domain, filled in from reference TRBV5-1 and TRBJ2-5, reads KAGVTQTPRYLIKTRGQQVTLSCSPISGHRSVSWYQQTPGQGLQFLFEYFSETQRNKGNFPGRFSGRQFSNSRSEMNVSTLELGDSALYLCASSLVGGRKTQYFGPGTRLLVL.

The CDR3 region is CASSLLWRETQYF. The CDR3, as DNA: TGTGCCAGCAGCTTATTATGGCGGGAGACCCAGTACTTC. The V gene is TRBV11-2, the J gene TRBJ2-5; D unresolved. Trimming shortened V by 2 bases and J by 5 bases, and 9 bases separated the two germline ends. Germline values: CDR1 SGHAT, CDR2 FQNNGV. The CDR3 extends over 13 amino acids.

The chain combines TRBV30 with TRBJ1-1, with D unresolved. This CDR3 contains 13 residues. The germline CDR1 and CDR2 sequences are GTSNPN and SVGIG (reference sequence). V gave up 8 bases and J gave up 3 bases, with 16 bases separating them. CDR3 protein: CAGRKMEDTEAFF. The CDR3 DNA reads TGTGCCGGGCGCAAAATGGAGGACACTGAAGCTTTCTTT.

The gene calls are TRBV7-2 and TRBJ2-1, with unresolved D. This CDR3 has 15 amino acids. Trimming took 3 bases from V and 2 from J, leaving 11 bases between them. Germline V gives CDR1 SGHTA, CDR2 FQGNSA. CDR3: CASSFAVLAYNEQFF. CDR3 coding DNA: TGTGCCAGCAGCTTCGCAGTCTTGGCCTACAATGAGCAGTTCTTC.

This clone was observed a handful of times. This chain links TRBV28 with TRBJ1-5, with a tentative D call TRBD1 (5 bases). Trimming took off 6 bases at V and 0 bases at J, with 15 bases between the two ends. This CDR3 contains 16 residues. In germline, CDR1 is MDHEN, CDR2 SYDVKM. Here the CDR3 reads CASSRHARVSNQPQHF. The CDR3 DNA sequence: TGTGCCAGCAGCCGACACGCCAGGGTTAGCAATCAGCCCCAGCATTTT.